A single sample gave rise to the 3 T cell receptor beta chains below, sequenced in a study of immune cell composition in non-small cell lung cancer. Libraries were prepared by immunoSEQ multiplex PCR; TCRdb keeps only in-frame clonotypes and omits some of them. This sample has 1,500 to 2,000 clones, with roughly 80% found just once. Input material: lung tumor tissue. The receptors come from a human donor with non-small cell lung cancer.

The CDR3 coding sequence is TGTGCCAGCAGCCGGGACAGTTCTCAGCCCCAGCATTTT. Translating it yields CASSRDSSQPQHF. The J gene is TRBJ1-5, the V gene TRBV7-2; 7 positions agree with TRBD1. Germline lookup yields CDR1 SGHTA and CDR2 FQGNSA. The CDR3 runs to 13 residues. J gave up 6 bases and V 5 bases, and 4 bases lay outside the gene matches.

This clone has a single count. DNA for the CDR3: TGTGCCAGCAGCAGAGGACCCAGAGGAACTAGCACAGATACGCAGTATTTT. Its protein product is CASSRGPRGTSTDTQYF. The V gene is TRBV7-2, the J gene TRBJ2-3; no definite D call. Germline CDR1 reads SGHTA; CDR2 reads FQGNSA. V was shortened by 5 bases and J by 0 bases, with 18 bases between the two germline ends. The CDR3 spans 17 residues.

The V call is TRBV28, the J call TRBJ1-1; a possible D gene is TRBD1 (6 bases). The CDR3 length is 15 residues. The ends were cut back, 3 bases at V and 1 base at J, with 12 bases in the middle. Germline-derived CDR1 and CDR2 are MDHEN and SYDVKM. CDR3 amino acids: CASSLTGSRNTEAFF. CDR3 DNA: TGTGCCAGCAGTTTGACAGGTAGTCGGAACACTGAAGCTTTCTTT.